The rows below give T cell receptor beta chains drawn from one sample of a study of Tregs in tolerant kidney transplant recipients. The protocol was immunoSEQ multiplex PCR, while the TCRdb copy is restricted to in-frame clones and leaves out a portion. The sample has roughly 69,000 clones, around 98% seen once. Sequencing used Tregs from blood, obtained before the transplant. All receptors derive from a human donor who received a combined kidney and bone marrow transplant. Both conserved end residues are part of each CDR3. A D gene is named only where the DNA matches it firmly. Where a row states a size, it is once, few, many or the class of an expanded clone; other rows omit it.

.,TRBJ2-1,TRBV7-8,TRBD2,TGTGCCAGCAGCTTTCGGACTAGCGGGATTACCTACAATGAGCAGTTCTTC,CASSFRTSGITYNEQFF
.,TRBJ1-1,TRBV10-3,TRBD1,TGTGCCATCAGGGACAGGGAATACACTGAAGCTTTCTTT,CAIRDREYTEAFF
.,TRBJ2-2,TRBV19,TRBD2,TGTGCCAGTAGTAAACTAGCGGTGAACACCGGGGAGCTGTTTTTT,CASSKLAVNTGELFF
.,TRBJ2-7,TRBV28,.,TGTGCCAGCAGTTTACCCGGGGACGAGCAGTACTTC,CASSLPGDEQYF
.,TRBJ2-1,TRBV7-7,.,TGTGCCAGCAGCTCCCTCGGGGTCCTGGTCTACGGATACAATGAGCAGTTCTTC,CASSSLGVLVYGYNEQFF
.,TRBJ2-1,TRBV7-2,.,TGTGCCAGCAGCCGACAGTCCTCCAGCTCCTACAATGAGCAGTTCTTC,CASSRQSSSSYNEQFF
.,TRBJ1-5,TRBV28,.,TGTGCCAGCCGCCCTATCCTGAGCAATCAGCCCCAGCATTTT,CASRPILSNQPQHF
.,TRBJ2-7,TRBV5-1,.,TGCGCCAGCAGCTCGCCGTCAGGGTTCGGTGCGGGACCGTACGAGCAGTACTTC,CASSSPSGFGAGPYEQYF
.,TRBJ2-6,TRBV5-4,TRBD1,TGTGCCAGCAGCGTGGGACAGGTACACTCTGGGGCCAACGTCCTGACTTTC,CASSVGQVHSGANVLTF
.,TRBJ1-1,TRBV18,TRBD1,TGTGCCAGCTCACCATTACCGGGACAGATGAACACTGAAGCTTTCTTT,CASSPLPGQMNTEAFF
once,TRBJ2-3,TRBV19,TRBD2,TGTGCCAGTAGACATAGCGGGAGGCGCACAGATACGCAGTATTTT,CASRHSGRRTDTQYF
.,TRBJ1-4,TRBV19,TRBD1,TGTGCCAGTAGTGGTGACAGGGGAGGGAATGAAAAACTGTTTTTT,CASSGDRGGNEKLFF
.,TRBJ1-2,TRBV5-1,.,TGCGCCAGCAGCTCCCAGGGAGGCTATGGCTACACCTTC,CASSSQGGYGYTF
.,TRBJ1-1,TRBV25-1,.,TGTGCCAGCAGGAAAGGGGTCATGAACACTGAAGCTTTCTTT,CASRKGVMNTEAFF
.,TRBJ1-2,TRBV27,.,TGTGCCAGCAGGCCTCACGGGGTCTATGGCTACACCTTC,CASRPHGVYGYTF
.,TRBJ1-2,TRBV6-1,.,TGTGCCGGCGGACAGTGGGGCTACACCTTC,CAGGQWGYTF
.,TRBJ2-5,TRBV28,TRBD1,TGTGCCAGCAGTTCAGGGGACAGAGAGACCCAGTACTTC,CASSSGDRETQYF
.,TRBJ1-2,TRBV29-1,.,TGCAGCGTTGCGTCCTACCGGGGCTACACCTTC,CSVASYRGYTF
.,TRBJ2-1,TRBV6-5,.,TGTGCCAGCAGTTACTCCCCCGGAGGGTCCTACAATGAGCAGTTCTTC,CASSYSPGGSYNEQFF
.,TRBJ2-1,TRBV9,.,TGTGCCAGCAGCGTAAACTGGCTTGCAGGGTACAATGAGCAGTTCTTC,CASSVNWLAGYNEQFF
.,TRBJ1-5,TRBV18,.,TGTGCCAGCACTCTCCAGGGTTCTAGTGTGGAGCCCCAGCATTTT,CASTLQGSSVEPQHF
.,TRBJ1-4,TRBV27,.,TGTGCCAGCAGTTTTCGGCAGGGGAATGAAAAACTGTTTTTT,CASSFRQGNEKLFF
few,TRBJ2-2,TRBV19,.,TGTGCCAGTAGTATAACAGGGAACACCGGGGAGCTGTTTTTT,CASSITGNTGELFF
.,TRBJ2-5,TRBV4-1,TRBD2,TGCGCCAGCAGCCAAGCTAGCAGGACTAGCGGGAGGGCGGAGACCCAGTACTTC,CASSQASRTSGRAETQYF
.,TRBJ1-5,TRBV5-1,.,TGCGCCAGCAGCCAGGGACAAGGGCAGCCCCAGCATTTT,CASSQGQGQPQHF
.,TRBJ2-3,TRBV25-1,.,TGTGCCAGCAGTGAATTTTGGCAGGGGAATCCAGATACGCAGTATTTT,CASSEFWQGNPDTQYF
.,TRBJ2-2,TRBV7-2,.,TGTGCCAGCAGCCTCAGTCCGTTCGCCGGGGAGCTGTTTTTT,CASSLSPFAGELFF
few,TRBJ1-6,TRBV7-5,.,TGTGTCAGAAGCCCCGGGACAGAGAGTTCACCCCTCCACTTT,CVRSPGTESSPLHF
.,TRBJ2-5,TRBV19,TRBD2,TGTGCCAGTAGTATCCTAGCGGGAAAAAAAGAGACCCAGTACTTC,CASSILAGKKETQYF
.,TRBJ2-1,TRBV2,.,TGTGCCAGCAGTGCTAGCGCATCCTACAATGAGCAGTTCTTC,CASSASASYNEQFF
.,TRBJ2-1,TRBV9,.,TGTGCCAGCAGCTCCCACTTCAATGAGCAGTTCTTC,CASSSHFNEQFF
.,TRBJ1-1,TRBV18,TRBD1,TGTGCCAGCTCAATCCCAGGGGGCGTAAACACTGAAGCTTTCTTT,CASSIPGGVNTEAFF
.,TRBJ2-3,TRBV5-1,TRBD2,TGCGCCAGCAGTCCTTTCTGGGCTAGCGGGGGAGTTAGCACAGATACGCAGTATTTT,CASSPFWASGGVSTDTQYF
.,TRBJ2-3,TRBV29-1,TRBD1,TGCAGCGTTGAGGGGACAGGGGGCTTTGGAGATACGCAGTATTTT,CSVEGTGGFGDTQYF
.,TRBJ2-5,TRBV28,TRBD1,TGTGCCAGCAGTTGGGGACAGGGGGGACAAGAGACCCAGTACTTC,CASSWGQGGQETQYF
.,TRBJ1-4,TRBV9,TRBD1,TGTGCCAGCTCCCGGGGGACAGCCTTAAATGAAAAACTGTTTTTT,CASSRGTALNEKLFF
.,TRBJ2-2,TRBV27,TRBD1,TGTGCCAGCCGGGGGACAGGGAACACCGGGGAGCTGTTTTTT,CASRGTGNTGELFF
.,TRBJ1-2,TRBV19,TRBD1,TGTGCCAGTAGTGCGGGACAGGCTTTTTACACCTTC,CASSAGQAFYTF
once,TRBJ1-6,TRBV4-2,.,TGTGCCAGCAGCCAATACAGGGTTGGGTCCTATAATTCACCCCTCCACTTT,CASSQYRVGSYNSPLHF
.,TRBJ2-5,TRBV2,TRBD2,TGTGCCAGCAGTGAGCCGAGAACTAGCGGGGGGGAAGAGACCCAGTACTTC,CASSEPRTSGGEETQYF
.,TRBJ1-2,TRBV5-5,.,TGTGCCAGCAGCACGCGTACAGGGTTTGGCTACACCTTC,CASSTRTGFGYTF
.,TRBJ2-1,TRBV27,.,TGTGGCACGAGGAGCGGACGGGCCTACAATGAGCAGTTCTTC,CGTRSGRAYNEQFF
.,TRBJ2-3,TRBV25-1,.,TGTGCCAGCAGCAAGTCGAGCCCTACGCAGTATTTT,CASSKSSPTQYF
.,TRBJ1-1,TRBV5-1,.,TGCGCCAGCAGCTTGGCCTCCCCAGGGGAAGGAACTGAAGCTTTCTTT,CASSLASPGEGTEAFF
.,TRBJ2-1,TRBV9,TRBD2,TGTGCCAGCAGCGTTACAGCGGGAGGTTACAATGAGCAGTTCTTC,CASSVTAGGYNEQFF
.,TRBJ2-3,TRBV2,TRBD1,TGTGCCAGCATTAGGGGGCCCGCAGATACGCAGTATTTT,CASIRGPADTQYF